The 16 T cell receptor beta chains in this list originate from one sample, sequenced in a study of cytomegalovirus exposure and HLA in healthy donors. The PCR ran on 60 Vbeta and 13 Jbeta primers. The protocol was immunoSEQ multiplex PCR, while the TCRdb copy is restricted to in-frame clones and leaves out a portion. The table includes fewer than 110,000 clones, around 80% detected once. Sample: PBMCs. Every receptor here comes from a woman aged 18-29 years in good health and CMV-seropositive.

The chain employs TRBV6-1 and TRBJ1-2, with TRBD1 matching over 7 bases. In germline, CDR1 is MNHNS, CDR2 SASEGT. The CDR3 is 12 amino acids. V lost 5 bases to trimming and J lost 7 bases; unmatched junction nucleotides: 4. The CDR3: CASSTGAGGYTF. The CDR3 DNA is TGTGCCAGCAGTACAGGGGCCGGTGGCTACACCTTC.

This clone was seen more than once but under ten times. The chain uses TRBV27 and TRBJ1-2; D possibly corresponds to TRBD1 (5 bases). The CDR3 totals 16 residues. The germline V gene encodes CDR1 MNHEY and CDR2 SMNVEV (reference sequence). The V gene lost 6 bases and the J gene lost 0 bases, with 17 bases spanning the gap. CDR3 coding DNA: TGTGCCAGCAGAGGAATTAGGGGCCCTGCTAACTATGGCTACACCTTC. It specifies CASRGIRGPANYGYTF.

The genes are TRBV9 and TRBJ2-3; D possibly corresponds to TRBD1 (6 bases). This CDR3 spans 16 amino acids. Germline V gene data show CDR1 as SGDLS and CDR2 as YYNGEE. With 3 bases removed from V and 3 bases from J, the gap between germline ends came to 17 bases. The DNA for the CDR3 is TGTGCCAGCAGCGCACAGGGTTCCAGGGGTACAGATACGCAGTATTTT. This gives the protein CASSAQGSRGTDTQYF.

The chain uses TRBV6-1 and TRBJ2-3, with a tentative D call TRBD2 (6 bases). The ends were cut back, 8 bases at V and 2 bases at J, with 8 bases in the middle. The germline CDR1 and CDR2 sequences are MNHNS and SASEGT. This CDR3 is built from 12 residues. This CDR3 reads CASEGLTDTQYF. As DNA, the CDR3 is TGTGCCAGCGAGGGACTCACAGATACGCAGTATTTT.

This chain joins TRBV5-1 and TRBJ2-2; D is undetermined. V dropped 0 bases and J dropped 3 bases, with 3 bases sitting between them. Looked up from germline, CDR1 is SGHRS and CDR2 is YFSETQ. The CDR3 covers 13 residues. CDR3 residues: CASSLAYTGELFF. DNA for the CDR3: TGCGCCAGCAGCTTGGCGTACACCGGGGAGCTGTTTTTT. The variable domain in full, completed from reference TRBV5-1 and TRBJ2-2, reads KAGVTQTPRYLIKTRGQQVTLSCSPISGHRSVSWYQQTPGQGLQFLFEYFSETQRNKGNFPGRFSGRQFSNSRSEMNVSTLELGDSALYLCASSLAYTGELFFGEGSRLTVL.

This clone was counted a single time. The chain carries TRBV7-3 and TRBJ2-7; TRBD2 aligns across 7 bases. Germline CDR1 reads SGHTA; CDR2 reads FQGTGA. This CDR3 spans 13 amino acids. J was trimmed by 6 bases and V by 4 bases; bases with no gene match: 6. CDR3 DNA: TGTGCCAGCAGCTCACAAAGCGGGGCCGAGCAGTACTTC. Amino acid sequence: CASSSQSGAEQYF.

This clone was seen only a few times. The chain combines TRBV5-1 with TRBJ2-7, with D perhaps TRBD2 (7 bases). Germline lookup yields CDR1 SGHRS and CDR2 YFSETQ. The CDR3 sequence is 15 residues long. Trimming took 0 bases from V and 7 from J, leaving 17 bases between them. The CDR3 here is CASSLGGLAAWEQYF. Written as DNA, the CDR3 is TGCGCCAGCAGCTTGGGGGGGCTAGCGGCGTGGGAGCAGTACTTC. The variable domain in full, completed from reference TRBV5-1 and TRBJ2-7, reads KAGVTQTPRYLIKTRGQQVTLSCSPISGHRSVSWYQQTPGQGLQFLFEYFSETQRNKGNFPGRFSGRQFSNSRSEMNVSTLELGDSALYLCASSLGGLAAWEQYFGPGTRLTVT.

This sequence joins TRBV11-3 and TRBJ2-3, with 8 bases that match TRBD1. Germline V gene sequence: CDR1 SGHNT, CDR2 YENEEA. Trimming removed 5 bases from V and 2 bases from J; junction bases left unmatched: 6. The CDR3 contains 15 residues. This CDR3 reads CASSQRTGNTDTQYF. DNA of the CDR3: TGTGCCAGCAGCCAACGGACAGGGAACACAGATACGCAGTATTTT.

The chain carries TRBV7-2 and TRBJ1-1; D remains ambiguous. The germline gives CDR1 SGHTA, CDR2 FQGNSA. Trimming removed 5 bases at V and 1 base at J, with 11 bases between. This CDR3 is 14 amino acids long. The CDR3 coding sequence is TGTGCCAGCAGCCGACAATCACAGAACACTGAAGCTTTCTTT. This translates into CASSRQSQNTEAFF.

The V and J genes are TRBV18 and TRBJ1-1, with 7 bases fitting TRBD1. Germline V CDR1 and CDR2: KGHSH, LQKENI. The CDR3 loop spans 16 amino acids. The ends lost 3 bases at V and 0 bases at J; junction bases unmatched: 7. CDR3 nucleotides: TGTGCCAGCTCACCGCGGACAGGAAACTTGAACACTGAAGCTTTCTTT. Encoded protein: CASSPRTGNLNTEAFF.

This clone was recorded once. V gene TRBV5-6 combines with J gene TRBJ1-1, with D perhaps matching TRBD1 (5 bases). The CDR3 consists of 13 residues. V lost 2 bases to trimming and J lost 8 bases, with 13 bases between them. The V gene's germline CDR1 is SGHDT and CDR2 YYEEEE. The CDR3 reads CASSFVQGGEAFF. The CDR3 DNA reads TGTGCCAGCAGCTTTGTCCAGGGAGGAGAAGCTTTCTTT.

The rearrangement uses TRBV7-8 and TRBJ1-1; D uncertain. V dropped 5 bases and J dropped 0 bases, with 7 bases sitting between them. The CDR3 totals 13 residues. Germline V gene sequence: CDR1 SGHVS, CDR2 FQNEAQ. CDR3 sequence reads: CASSPQMNTEAFF. The CDR3 coding sequence is TGTGCCAGCAGCCCCCAGATGAACACTGAAGCTTTCTTT.

CDR3 nucleotide sequence: TGTGCCAGCAGCCGCATGAACGCGGGGATTGAGCAGTTCTTC. This sequence encodes CASSRMNAGIEQFF. The V call is TRBV9, the J call TRBJ2-1; TRBD2 is a possible D gene (6 bases). This CDR3 has 14 amino acids. From germline, CDR1 is SGDLS and CDR2 YYNGEE. V was cut by 4 bases and J by 9 bases, with 17 bases left in between.

The CDR3 reads CASSIIRTGSYEQYF. In DNA, the CDR3 is TGTGCCAGCAGTATAATCCGGACAGGATCCTACGAGCAGTACTTC. The chain uses TRBV28 and TRBJ2-7; TRBD1 aligns across 7 bases. This CDR3 contains 15 residues. Germline V gene lookup returns CDR1 MDHEN and CDR2 SYDVKM. J lost 1 base, V lost 5 bases, and 8 bases had no gene match.

The rearrangement uses TRBV2 and TRBJ1-5; D perhaps matches TRBD1 (6 bases). This CDR3 region has 15 residues. Germline CDR1 and CDR2: SNHLY and FYNNEI. Trimming removed 5 bases at V and 0 bases at J, with 11 bases between. The CDR3 sequence: CASSWTAYSNQPQHF. CDR3 DNA: TGTGCCAGCAGTTGGACAGCTTATAGCAATCAGCCCCAGCATTTT.

This clone has more than one count but fewer than ten. This chain links TRBV6-1 with TRBJ1-1; 7 nucleotides align to TRBD1. V was clipped by 4 bases and J by 6 bases; unmatched bases: 14. Germline V gene data show CDR1 as MNHNS and CDR2 as SASEGT. The CDR3 runs 16 residues. The CDR3 loop reads CASSVRQGEVLPEAFF. As DNA, the CDR3 is TGTGCCAGCAGTGTAAGACAGGGTGAAGTTTTGCCTGAAGCTTTCTTT.